These 24 T cell receptor beta chains share one sample of origin, sequenced in a study of blood T cells in healthy people across ages. It was with a sample-barcoded 5' primer and a J-beta primer mix that a second PCR of about 7 to 12 cycles was run. One entry per CDR3 protein results from TCRdb running MiXCR on the 5' RACE reads. The data contain approximately 830,000 distinct CDR3 sequences, 55% to 65% of them singletons. The sample comprised blood. The receptor set was obtained from a man aged 25 to 40 in good health.

The table lists this clonotype with a count of one. This chain joins TRBV2 and TRBJ2-1; 13 bases match TRBD2. After removal of 10 bases from V and 8 bases from J, the junction contained 17 bases not matched to a gene. Germline V gives CDR1 SNHLY, CDR2 FYNNEI. The CDR3 loop spans 17 amino acids. CDR3 in amino acids: CATSTPRGLAGKDEQFF. CDR3 DNA: TGTGCCACCAGCACGCCCCGGGGACTAGCGGGAAAAGATGAGCAGTTCTTC.

This clonotype showed up just a few times. This chain joins TRBV27 and TRBJ1-5; D not certain. V was pared by 1 base and J by 1 base, with 14 bases between. Germline-derived CDR1 and CDR2 are MNHEY and SMNVEV (reference sequence). The CDR3 sequence is 17 residues long. The CDR3 coding sequence is TGTGCCAGCAGTTTATTCTCCGCCTTAAGCAGCAATCAGCCCCAGCATTTT. It is translated as CASSLFSALSSNQPQHF.

This clonotype has only a few counts. The CDR3 loop is CSARFTGSTNEKLFF. The CDR3 DNA reads as TGCAGTGCTAGGTTCACAGGGTCAACTAATGAAAAACTGTTTTTT. The chain joins TRBV20-1 to TRBJ1-4, with TRBD1 as a possible D gene (6 bases). The V end was cut by 3 bases, the J end by 0 bases, with 11 bases between. CDR1 and CDR2 from the germline V gene are DFQATT and SNEGSKA (reference sequence). The CDR3 sequence is 15 residues long.

The gene calls are TRBV25-1 and TRBJ2-1, with 10 bases lining up with TRBD2. Germline CDR1 and CDR2: MGHDK and SYGVNS. V lost 2 bases to trimming and J lost 0 bases; unmatched junction nucleotides: 1. There are 16 residues in the CDR3. The DNA for the CDR3 is TGTGCCAGCAGTGAACAGCGGGGGGGCTCCTACAATGAGCAGTTCTTC. It yields the protein CASSEQRGGSYNEQFF. The complete variable domain, with remaining parts taken from reference TRBV25-1 and TRBJ2-1, reads EADIYQTPRYLVIGTGKKITLECSQTMGHDKMYWYQQDPGMELHLIHYSYGVNSTEKGDLSSESTVSRIRTEHFPLTLESARPSHTSQYLCASSEQRGGSYNEQFFGPGTRLTVL.

J is TRBJ2-7 and V is TRBV6-2 or TRBV6-3, with TRBD2 identical over 9 bases. Trimming at V came to 0 bases and at J to 6 bases, leaving 9 bases not matched to a gene. The CDR3 contains 16 residues. Germline CDR1 and CDR2: MNHEY and SVGEGT. DNA for the CDR3: TGTGCCAGCAGTTACTCCCAGACCTTTAGCGGGGGCGAGCAGTACTTC. Translated: CASSYSQTFSGGEQYF.

This sequence joins TRBV28 and TRBJ1-5; D may be TRBD1 (5 bases). With 8 bases removed from V and 1 base from J, the gap between germline ends came to 21 bases. Per germline, CDR1 MDHEN and CDR2 SYDVKM. This CDR3 comprises 17 residues. CDR3 in DNA: TGTGCCAGCGGGGGGGGACCGACCAAGTACAGCAATCAGCCCCAGCATTTT. It specifies CASGGGPTKYSNQPQHF.

V gene TRBV15 combines with J gene TRBJ2-7, with TRBD1 matching 9 bases. Germline CDR1 reads LNHNV; CDR2 reads YYDKDF (reference sequence). CDR3 size: 16 residues. The J segment lost 2 bases and the V segment lost 5 bases, leaving 10 bases of the junction unmatched. CDR3: CATSGHRDRAPYEQYF. CDR3 nucleotide sequence: TGTGCCACCAGCGGACACCGGGACAGGGCTCCCTACGAGCAGTACTTC. Complete variable domain (other parts from reference TRBV15 and TRBJ2-7): DAMVIQNPRYQVTQFGKPVTLSCSQTLNHNVMYWYQQKSSQAPKLLFHYYDKDFNNEADTPDNFQSRRPNTSFCFLDIRSPGLGDTAMYLCATSGHRDRAPYEQYFGPGTRLTVT.

The chain joins TRBV6-5 to TRBJ1-4; D not resolved. This CDR3 is 15 amino acids long. Germline V lookup: CDR1 MNHEY, CDR2 SVGAGI. V shed 3 bases and J shed 7 bases, with 15 bases lying between them. This CDR3 is CASSYRVEEGEKLFF. CDR3 in DNA: TGTGCCAGCAGTTATCGGGTCGAGGAGGGTGAAAAACTGTTTTTT.

The genes are TRBV24-1 and TRBJ2-3; D is possibly TRBD1 or TRBD2 (5 bases each). The germline V gene has CDR1 KGHDR and CDR2 SFDVKD. The CDR3 contains 13 residues. Trimming removed 4 bases from V and 4 bases from J, with 8 bases in between. CDR3 in amino acids: CATSDQGADTQYF. CDR3 in DNA: TGTGCCACCAGTGACCAGGGAGCAGATACGCAGTATTTT.

Details on this clonotype: A junction end diverges from the germline sequence, so it may reflect a read error. The chain links TRBV29-1 to TRBJ2-1, with 12 nucleotides matching TRBD2. The CDR3 contains 14 residues. CDR1 is SQVTM, CDR2 ANQGSEA, per germline. CDR3 in DNA: TGCAGCGTGCTAGCGGGGGGGTTAAATAATGGGCAGTTCTTC. Translating gives CSVLAGGLNNGQFF.

The rearrangement links TRBV29-1 to TRBJ2-5, with 10 bases that match TRBD1. This CDR3 contains 13 residues. V was pared by 7 bases and J by 4 bases, with 6 bases of the junction left unmatched. Germline-derived CDR1 and CDR2 are SQVTM and ANQGSEA. CDR3 loop: CSAGQGTRETQYF. CDR3 sequence (DNA): TGCAGCGCGGGACAGGGGACACGAGAGACCCAGTACTTC.

The chain recombines TRBV2 with TRBJ2-5, with 8 nucleotides matching TRBD2. J lost 4 bases, V lost 2 bases, and 9 bases had no gene match. CDR3 size: 16 residues. Germline V lookup: CDR1 SNHLY, CDR2 FYNNEI. DNA for the CDR3: TGTGCCAGCAGTGAAAGAGGCGGGGGGCCCTTAGAGACCCAGTACTTC. Amino acids: CASSERGGGPLETQYF.

In this sample, this clonotype turned up a few times. For the CDR3, the DNA is TGCAGTGCGAGCAGAGGACGCGAGACCCAGTACTTC. Translated: CSASRGRETQYF. The J gene is TRBJ2-5, the V gene TRBV20-1; D call uncertain. The germline gives CDR1 DFQATT, CDR2 SNEGSKA (reference sequence). CDR3 length equals 12 residues. V was trimmed by 6 bases and J by 5 bases, leaving 13 bases between them.

The chain links TRBV20-1 to TRBJ1-4; weak D call: TRBD1 (6 bases). From germline, CDR1 is DFQATT and CDR2 SNEGSKA (reference sequence). Trimming stripped 1 base from V and 3 bases from J, with 18 bases between. This CDR3 comprises 17 residues. The CDR3 loop is CSARALNPGTPNEKLFF. Written as DNA, the CDR3 is TGCAGTGCTAGAGCCCTAAACCCCGGGACACCTAATGAAAAACTGTTTTTT.

This chain links TRBV7-2 with TRBJ2-5; TRBD1 agrees at 8 bases. The CDR3 runs to 14 residues. Germline lookup yields CDR1 SGHTA and CDR2 FQGNSA. Trimming took 1 base from V and 4 from J; bases not matched to a gene: 2. CDR3 in amino acids: CASSLGTGIETQYF. The CDR3 coding sequence is TGTGCCAGCAGCTTAGGGACAGGGATAGAGACCCAGTACTTC.

Only one count was recorded for this clonotype. The rearrangement links TRBV7-2 to TRBJ1-4; 8 bases map to TRBD1. The V gene's germline CDR1 is SGHTA and CDR2 FQGNSA. This CDR3 spans 14 amino acids. Germline trimming cut 6 bases from V and 5 bases from J; bases unmatched to any gene: 5. CDR3 sequence: CASRRQGLNEKLFF. The DNA of the CDR3 is TGTGCCAGCAGGAGACAGGGGCTAAATGAAAAACTGTTTTTT.

J is TRBJ2-2 and V is TRBV6-5; D not resolved. Germline V CDR1 and CDR2: MNHEY, SVGAGI. The CDR3 length is 12 residues. V lost 4 bases and J 5 bases, leaving 5 bases between the germline ends. CDR3 bases: TGTGCCAGCAGTTCAATAACCGGGGAGCTGTTTTTT. Translation gives CASSSITGELFF.

CDR3 sequence: CAGPTSGGAGYNEQFF. In DNA form, the CDR3 reads TGTGCCGGACCGACTAGCGGGGGCGCCGGATACAATGAGCAGTTCTTC. The gene calls are TRBV2 and TRBJ2-1; 12 nucleotides match TRBD2. The CDR3 spans 16 residues. J was trimmed by 4 bases and V by 11 bases; bases with no gene match: 12. The germline V gene has CDR1 SNHLY and CDR2 FYNNEI.

There are a few counts of this clonotype. The chain links TRBV28 to TRBJ2-3; perhaps D is TRBD1 or TRBD2 (6 bases each). The CDR3 has 15 amino acids. V was pared by 7 bases and J by 2 bases, with 16 bases between. CDR1 is MDHEN, CDR2 SYDVKM, per germline. The CDR3: CASTTGAELTDTQYF. In DNA, the CDR3 is TGTGCCAGCACCACGGGGGCGGAGCTCACAGATACGCAGTATTTT.

The chain employs TRBV20-1 and TRBJ1-4; possible D gene TRBD1, 5 bases. Germline lookup yields CDR1 DFQATT and CDR2 SNEGSKA (reference sequence). The length of the CDR3 is 15 residues. V lost 2 bases to trimming and J lost 3 bases, with 13 bases between them. The CDR3 region has the DNA TGCAGTGCTAGACCCAACAGGAGGTCTAATGAAAAACTGTTTTTT. It specifies CSARPNRRSNEKLFF.

The table lists this clonotype with a few counts. The chain recombines TRBV4-2 with TRBJ2-4, with D perhaps assigned TRBD1 or TRBD2 (5 bases each). V was clipped by 2 bases and J by 8 bases, with 13 bases between them. The CDR3 runs to 14 residues. CDR1 is LGHNA and CDR2 is YNFKEQ in the germline V gene. CDR3 DNA: TGTGCCAGCAGCCAAATGTCCGGGGACCACATTCAGTACTTC. Translated, it gives CASSQMSGDHIQYF.

This clonotype was seen more than once but under ten times. V is TRBV12-3 or TRBV12-4 and J is TRBJ2-1; D is undetermined. The DNA matches TRBJ2-7 better at its end, which makes the J call doubtful. This CDR3 is 14 amino acids long. The CDR3 DNA reads TGTGCCAGCAGTCCCGGTGGTTCCTACAATGAGCAGTACTTC. Protein: CASSPGGSYNEQYF.

V is TRBV9 and J is TRBJ2-1; D not certain. Trimming left V 2 bases short and J 1 base short, with 10 bases between. CDR3 size: 15 residues. Germline-derived CDR1 and CDR2 are SGDLS and YYNGEE. The DNA for the CDR3 is TGTGCCAGCAGCGTGGGTCGGATTTCCTACAATGAGCAGTTCTTC. Translation gives CASSVGRISYNEQFF.

The chain links TRBV25-1 to TRBJ1-6; D unclear. Germline CDR1 and CDR2: MGHDK and SYGVNS. The CDR3 is 13 residues long. The V end lost 6 bases, the J end lost 8 bases, and 11 bases lay between the germline ends. CDR3 protein: CASRKEGYSPLHF. DNA of the CDR3: TGTGCCAGCAGGAAGGAAGGCTATTCACCCCTCCACTTT. Combining the CDR3 with reference TRBV25-1 and TRBJ1-6 gives the whole variable domain EADIYQTPRYLVIGTGKKITLECSQTMGHDKMYWYQQDPGMELHLIHYSYGVNSTEKGDLSSESTVSRIRTEHFPLTLESARPSHTSQYLCASRKEGYSPLHFGNGTRLTVT.